The clone carrying this TCR beta chain was counted a few times. Its antigen is as yet unknown. This sample is part of a study of human T cells and chemical hapten exposure. Overall study findings and caveats: With alopecia, donors may have immune responses unlike healthy people's.

This CDR3 comprises 17 residues. Trimming took off 0 bases at V and 8 bases at J, with 19 bases between the two ends. CDR1 LGHNA and CDR2 YNFKEQ come from the germline V gene. Time point meaning: patch test 2, 6 weeks after DPC sensitization. Treatment denoted: therapeutic diphenylcyclopropenone sensitization with weekly scalp DPC. TCRdb analysed the RACE reads with MiXCR anew, one entry per CDR3 protein. The table lists fewer than 90,000 distinct CDR3 sequences, around 6.7% of them singletons, with roughly 1.4% in the top ten. The J gene is TRBJ1-4, the V gene TRBV4-2; tentatively, D is TRBD1 (6 bases). The origin of this receptor is a woman under 40 with alopecia areata. Some clones in this sample may be carry-over from other donors' samples. Sequencing used whole blood, obtained in connection with sensitization to the hapten diphenylcyclopropenone (DPC). The CDR3 coding sequence is TGTGCCAGCAGCCAAGATCGTGGGGGCGGGGTGGACGAAAAACTGTTTTTT. It yields the protein CASSQDRGGGVDEKLFF.